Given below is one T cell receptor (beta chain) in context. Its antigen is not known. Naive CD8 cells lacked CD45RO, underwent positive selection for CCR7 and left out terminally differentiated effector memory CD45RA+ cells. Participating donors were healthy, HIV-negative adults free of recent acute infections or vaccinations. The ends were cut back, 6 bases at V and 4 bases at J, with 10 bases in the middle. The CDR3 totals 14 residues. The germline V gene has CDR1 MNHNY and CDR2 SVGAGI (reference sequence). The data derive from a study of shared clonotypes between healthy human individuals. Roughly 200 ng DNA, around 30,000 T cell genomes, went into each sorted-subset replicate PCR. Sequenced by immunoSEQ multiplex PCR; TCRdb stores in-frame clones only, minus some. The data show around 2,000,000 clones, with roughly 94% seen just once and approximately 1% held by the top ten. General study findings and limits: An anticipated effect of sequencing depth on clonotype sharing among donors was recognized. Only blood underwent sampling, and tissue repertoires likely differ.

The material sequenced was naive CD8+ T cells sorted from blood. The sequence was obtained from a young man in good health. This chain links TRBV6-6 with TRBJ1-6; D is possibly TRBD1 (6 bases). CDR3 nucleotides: TGTGCCAGCAGGGAAACAGGGTATAATTCACCCCTCCACTTT. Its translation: CASRETGYNSPLHF.